A selection of T cell receptor beta chains follows, all from one sample in a study of shared clonotypes between healthy human individuals. Libraries were prepared by immunoSEQ multiplex PCR; TCRdb keeps only in-frame clonotypes and omits some of them. The sample holds 550,000 to 600,000 clones, around 81% seen once. Input material: PBMCs. The source of these receptors is a woman aged 40 to 50 in good health. Some clones in this sample may be carry-over from other donors' samples. Each CDR3 is given with its conserved first and last residue. Each record gives: D gene, clone size, J gene, V gene, CDR3 length, CDR3 protein, CDR3 DNA. The D gene is left open where the match is weak. For some rows the clone size is stated as once, few or many, or as a class when expanded; others skip it.

d_gene: TRBD1
abundance: -
j_gene: TRBJ1-1
v_gene: TRBV27
len: 16
CDR3aa: CASSLLQGGLSAEAFF
CDR3nt: TGTGCCAGCAGTTTGTTACAGGGGGGGTTAAGCGCTGAAGCTTTCTTT

d_gene: -
abundance: few
j_gene: TRBJ2-3
v_gene: TRBV5-6
len: 15
CDR3aa: CASSPALDPTDTQYF
CDR3nt: TGTGCCAGCAGCCCGGCCTTGGACCCCACAGATACGCAGTATTTT

d_gene: -
abundance: -
j_gene: TRBJ1-5
v_gene: TRBV27
len: 14
CDR3aa: CASSIGWGEQPQHF
CDR3nt: TGTGCCAGCAGTATCGGTTGGGGGGAACAGCCCCAGCATTTT

d_gene: TRBD1
abundance: -
j_gene: TRBJ2-5
v_gene: TRBV11-2
len: 15
CDR3aa: CASSYSGTGKETQYF
CDR3nt: TGTGCCAGCAGCTACTCCGGGACAGGGAAAGAGACCCAGTACTTC

d_gene: -
abundance: once
j_gene: TRBJ2-3
v_gene: TRBV7-9
len: 12
CDR3aa: CASSLVQDEQYF
CDR3nt: TGTGCCAGCAGCTTGGTGCAGGACGAGCAGTATTTT

d_gene: -
abundance: -
j_gene: TRBJ1-2
v_gene: TRBV28
len: 14
CDR3aa: CASSLWRDSYGYTF
CDR3nt: TGTGCCAGCAGTTTATGGCGAGACAGCTATGGCTACACCTTC

d_gene: -
abundance: -
j_gene: TRBJ2-3
v_gene: TRBV11-2
len: 16
CDR3aa: CASSLRESVVTDTQYF
CDR3nt: TGTGCCAGCAGCTTAAGGGAGAGTGTGGTGACAGATACGCAGTATTTT

d_gene: -
abundance: -
j_gene: TRBJ1-2
v_gene: TRBV9
len: 15
CDR3aa: CASSVVPTGSNGYTF
CDR3nt: TGTGCCAGCAGCGTAGTACCTACAGGGTCCAATGGCTACACCTTC

d_gene: TRBD1
abundance: -
j_gene: TRBJ2-7
v_gene: TRBV5-1
len: 15
CDR3aa: CASSSRQGSSYEQYF
CDR3nt: TGCGCCAGCAGCTCCAGACAGGGGAGTTCCTACGAGCAGTACTTC

d_gene: TRBD1
abundance: few
j_gene: TRBJ1-1
v_gene: TRBV29-1
len: 13
CDR3aa: CSAGQGKGTEAFF
CDR3nt: TGCAGCGCGGGACAGGGCAAGGGGACTGAAGCTTTCTTT

d_gene: -
abundance: -
j_gene: TRBJ2-3
v_gene: TRBV5-1
len: 13
CDR3aa: CASSPAGTDTQYF
CDR3nt: TGCGCCAGCAGCCCGGCGGGCACAGATACGCAGTATTTT

d_gene: -
abundance: -
j_gene: TRBJ1-1
v_gene: TRBV7-9
len: 14
CDR3aa: CASTHGTGNTEAFF
CDR3nt: TGTGCCAGCACGCACGGAACAGGGAACACTGAAGCTTTCTTT

d_gene: -
abundance: once
j_gene: TRBJ1-2
v_gene: TRBV19
len: 15
CDR3aa: CASSMGWDPNYGYTF
CDR3nt: TGTGCCAGTAGTATGGGTTGGGACCCTAACTATGGCTACACCTTC

d_gene: -
abundance: -
j_gene: TRBJ2-5
v_gene: TRBV10-2
len: 12
CDR3aa: CASSEQEETQYF
CDR3nt: TGCGCCAGCAGTGAGCAAGAAGAGACCCAGTACTTC

d_gene: -
abundance: -
j_gene: TRBJ2-2
v_gene: TRBV28
len: 15
CDR3aa: CASSGGKGVTGELFF
CDR3nt: TGTGCCAGCAGCGGCGGAAAGGGCGTCACCGGGGAGCTGTTTTTT

d_gene: -
abundance: -
j_gene: TRBJ2-7
v_gene: TRBV11-2
len: 11
CDR3aa: CASTHGYEQYF
CDR3nt: TGTGCCAGCACCCACGGCTACGAGCAGTACTTC

d_gene: -
abundance: -
j_gene: TRBJ2-7
v_gene: TRBV10-3
len: 12
CDR3aa: CAISGDSYEQYF
CDR3nt: TGTGCCATCAGTGGTGACTCCTACGAGCAGTACTTC

d_gene: -
abundance: many
j_gene: TRBJ2-7
v_gene: TRBV4-3
len: 14
CDR3aa: CASSQGSGTYEQYF
CDR3nt: TGCGCCAGCAGCCAAGGTAGCGGAACCTACGAGCAGTACTTC